Each of the 8 T cell receptor beta chains below was sequenced from the same sample in a study of T cells after posttransplantation cyclophosphamide (dated by TCRdb to between 2015 and 2016). Libraries were built with the immunoSEQ multiplex PCR assay. TCRdb carries this immuneACCESS record with in-frame sequences only. Its versions omit some clonotypes, under half of them owing to an unresolved V gene in the studies checked, with the rest unexplained. With under 25,000 clones recorded, this sample contains no clone counted only once. Roughly 2% of the sample rests with the top ten. This sample's treatment or condition label indicates: high-dose cyclophosphamide on days +3 and +4 as single-agent GVHD prophylaxis. For conditioning, the PTCy patients got busulfan and fludarabine, then a related or unrelated marrow graft, followed by cyclophosphamide on days +3 and +4. Sequences were derived from PBMCs, sampled after allogeneic stem cell transplant with posttransplant cyclophosphamide. The receptors were sampled from a male patient aged 18 to 29 who received an allogeneic stem cell transplant from a related donor, was CMV-positive, and had no GVHD. A transplant means some T cells may be of graft donor rather than patient origin.

This clone has a handful of counts. The chain employs TRBV9 and TRBJ2-5, with no clear D. Judging by the DNA end, TRBJ2-7 fits better; the J call may be wrong. This CDR3 is 15 amino acids long. Germline V gene lookup returns CDR1 SGDLS and CDR2 YYNGEE. Written as DNA, the CDR3 is TGTGCCAGCAGCGTAGCCTCAGGAAACCTCTACGAGCAGTACTTC. Translation gives CASSVASGNLYEQYF.

This clone came up many times. The CDR3 region has the DNA TGCGCCAGCAGCTCCGGAGGGAATGAGCAGTTCTTC. This gives the protein CASSSGGNEQFF. The gene calls are TRBV4-1 and TRBJ2-1; a possible D gene is TRBD2 (6 bases). The CDR3 loop spans 12 amino acids. V was pared by 5 bases and J by 7 bases, with 9 bases between. Germline V gene sequence: CDR1 MGHRA, CDR2 YSYEKL.

This clone was seen repeatedly, ten times or more. The chain combines TRBV30 with TRBJ1-2; D remains ambiguous. This CDR3 spans 14 amino acids. Trimming took 4 bases from V and 1 from J, leaving 13 bases between them. CDR1 is GTSNPN and CDR2 is SVGIG in the germline V gene (reference sequence). The CDR3 loop reads CAWTEDGVNYGYTF. CDR3 DNA sequence: TGTGCCTGGACAGAAGACGGGGTTAACTATGGCTACACCTTC.

The sample holds many counts of this clone. The gene calls are TRBV6-6 and TRBJ2-2; no reliable D call. The CDR3 sequence is 14 residues long. Trimming cost V 0 bases and J 3 bases, with 5 bases left between them. In germline, CDR1 is MNHNY, CDR2 SVGAGI (reference sequence). The CDR3: CASSYSLHTGELFF. In DNA, the CDR3 is TGTGCCAGCAGTTACTCGCTACACACCGGGGAGCTGTTTTTT.

This clone appeared many times. The chain has TRBV7-9 and TRBJ2-7; 9 nucleotides agree with TRBD1. Germline-derived CDR1 and CDR2 are SEHNR and FQNEAQ (reference sequence). The CDR3 sequence is 15 residues long. The V gene end was trimmed by 2 bases and the J gene end by 6 bases; junction bases not matched to a gene: 8. Here the CDR3 DNA reads TGTGCCAGCAGCTTACCGGGGACAGGGAAAGGCGAGCAGTACTTC. Protein sequence: CASSLPGTGKGEQYF.

This clone was counted ten times or more. The rearrangement links TRBV11-1 to TRBJ1-6; no reliable D call. The V gene lost 5 bases and the J gene lost 6 bases, with 11 bases spanning the gap. CDR1 SGHAT and CDR2 FQDESV come from the germline V gene (reference sequence). This CDR3 has 14 amino acids. CDR3 loop: CASSQNVLNSPLHF. The DNA of the CDR3 is TGTGCCAGCAGCCAAAACGTACTTAATTCACCCCTCCACTTT.

This clone was counted at least ten times. The chain carries TRBV10-3 and TRBJ2-2, with a tentative D call TRBD2 (5 bases). The CDR3 loop spans 16 amino acids. Germline V gene sequence: CDR1 ENHRY, CDR2 SYGVKD. V lost 2 bases and J lost 0, with 10 bases in between. Here the CDR3 DNA reads TGTGCCATCAGTGAGATTCGGACTGCGAACACCGGGGAGCTGTTTTTT. This gives the protein CAISEIRTANTGELFF.

This clone was seen only a few times. In DNA, the CDR3 is TGTGCCATCAGTGAGTCAGACCGGGCCAGGCCTTTAGGGGTATACAATGAGCAGTTCTTC. Translation gives CAISESDRARPLGVYNEQFF. The chain links TRBV10-3 to TRBJ2-1; D may be TRBD1 (5 bases). Germline V gives CDR1 ENHRY, CDR2 SYGVKD. V lost 0 bases to trimming and J lost 4 bases, with 25 bases between them. The CDR3 sequence is 20 residues long.